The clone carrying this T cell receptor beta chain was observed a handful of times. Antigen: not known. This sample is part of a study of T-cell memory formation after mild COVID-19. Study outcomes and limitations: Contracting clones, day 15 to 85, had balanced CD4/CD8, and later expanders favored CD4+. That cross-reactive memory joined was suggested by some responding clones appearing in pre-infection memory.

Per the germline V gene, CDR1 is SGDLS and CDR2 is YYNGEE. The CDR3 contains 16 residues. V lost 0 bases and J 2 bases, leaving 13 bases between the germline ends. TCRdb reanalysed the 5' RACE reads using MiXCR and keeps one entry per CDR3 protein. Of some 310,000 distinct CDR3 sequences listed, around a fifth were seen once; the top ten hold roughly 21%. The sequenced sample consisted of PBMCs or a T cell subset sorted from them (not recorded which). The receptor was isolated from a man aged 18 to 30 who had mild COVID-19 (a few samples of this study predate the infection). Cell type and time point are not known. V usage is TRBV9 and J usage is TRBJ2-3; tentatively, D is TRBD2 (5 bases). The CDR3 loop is CASSVAGGEFTDTQYF. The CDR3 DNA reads TGTGCCAGCAGCGTAGCCGGAGGAGAATTCACAGATACGCAGTATTTT.